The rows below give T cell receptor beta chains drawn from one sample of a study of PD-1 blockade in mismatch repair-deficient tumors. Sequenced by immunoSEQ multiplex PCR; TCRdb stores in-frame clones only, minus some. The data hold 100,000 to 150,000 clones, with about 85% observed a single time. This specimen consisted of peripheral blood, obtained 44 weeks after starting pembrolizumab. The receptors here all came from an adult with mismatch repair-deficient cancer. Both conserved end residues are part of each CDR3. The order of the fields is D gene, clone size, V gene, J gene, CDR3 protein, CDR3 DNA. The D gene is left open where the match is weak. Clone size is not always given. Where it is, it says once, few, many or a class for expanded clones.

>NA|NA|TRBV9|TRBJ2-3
CASSVATDTQYF
TGTGCCAGCAGCGTAGCGACAGATACGCAGTATTTT
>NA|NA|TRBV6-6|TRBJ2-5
CAAGREETQYF
TGTGCCGCTGGTAGGGAAGAGACCCAGTACTTC
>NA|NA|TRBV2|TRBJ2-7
CASRLLTSGDEQYF
TGTGCCAGCAGACTCCTGACCTCGGGGGACGAGCAGTACTTC
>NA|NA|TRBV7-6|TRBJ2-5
CASSLGAARETQYF
TGTGCCAGCAGCTTAGGTGCGGCTCGGGAGACCCAGTACTTC
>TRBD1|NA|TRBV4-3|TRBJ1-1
CASSPDRGRDTEAFF
TGCGCCAGCAGCCCCGACAGGGGGCGGGACACTGAAGCTTTCTTT
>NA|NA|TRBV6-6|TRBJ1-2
CASSYSIGGAYGYTF
TGTGCCAGCAGTTACTCGATTGGGGGGGCCTATGGCTACACCTTC
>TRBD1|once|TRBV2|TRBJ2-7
CASSVSRDRGLHPYEQYF
TGTGCCAGCAGCGTCTCCCGAGACAGGGGACTCCACCCCTACGAGCAGTACTTC
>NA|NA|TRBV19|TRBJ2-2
CASSITGSTAGELFF
TGTGCCAGTAGTATAACCGGGAGTACGGCCGGGGAGCTGTTTTTT
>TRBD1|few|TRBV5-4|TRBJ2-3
CASSFRDRGTDTQYF
TGTGCCAGCAGCTTCAGGGACAGGGGAACAGATACGCAGTATTTT
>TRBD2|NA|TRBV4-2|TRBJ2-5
CASSQGTSGIQETQYF
TGTGCCAGCAGCCAAGGGACTAGCGGGATTCAAGAGACCCAGTACTTC